This T cell receptor beta chain derives from a study of control samples from healthy donors and cancer patients. The data were produced by immunoSEQ multiplex PCR, yet TCRdb's version contains in-frame clones alone and is incomplete. Of approximately 150,000 clones in the sample, roughly 89% were seen once. The receptor's source is a man aged 18 to 29 in good health. The sequenced sample was blood.

CDR3 DNA sequence: TGTGCCAGCAGTGTGAGCTCCTACGAGCAGTACTTC. Residues: CASSVSSYEQYF. J is TRBJ2-7 and V is TRBV2; no clear D. Per germline, CDR1 SNHLY and CDR2 FYNNEI. CDR3 length equals 12 residues. V lost 4 bases to trimming and J lost 0 bases, with 4 bases between them.